One sample yielded the 9 T cell receptor beta chains listed below, sequenced in a study of cytomegalovirus exposure and HLA in healthy donors (dated by TCRdb to about 2017). Receptor libraries were prepared by the immunoSEQ multiplex PCR assay. For the multiplex PCR, a mixture combining 60 forward primers for TCR Vbeta segments and 13 reverse primers for TCR Jbeta segments was used. TCRdb stores this immuneACCESS table with in-frame sequences only. Part of the clones is absent; in the studies checked, under half of the shortfall reflects unresolved V genes, and no reason is known for the rest. This sample gives roughly 160,000 clones in total; around 77% of them show up just once. 2.2% of the sample comes from the top ten. The sequenced sample was PBMCs. The receptors originated from a man aged 50 to 59 in good health and CMV-seropositive.

The chain is built from TRBV7-8 and TRBJ2-5; 14 bases fit TRBD2. The CDR3 is 16 amino acids. The germline V gene has CDR1 SGHVS and CDR2 FQNEAQ. The ends lost 5 bases at V and 5 bases at J; junction bases unmatched: 7. CDR3 amino acids: CASSKTSGGAGETQYF. In nucleotides, the CDR3 is TGTGCCAGCAGCAAGACTAGCGGGGGGGCTGGGGAGACCCAGTACTTC.

The count of this clone is one. V is TRBV5-1 and J is TRBJ2-3; the match to TRBD2 covers 7 bases. The CDR3 contains 16 residues. Germline loops: CDR1 SGHRS, CDR2 YFSETQ. Germline trimming cut 4 bases from V and 4 bases from J; bases unmatched to any gene: 12. The CDR3 here is CASSLWLAVNADTQYF. CDR3 nucleotide sequence: TGCGCCAGCAGCCTCTGGCTAGCGGTTAATGCAGATACGCAGTATTTT.

The V call is TRBV9, the J call TRBJ2-7, with D uncertain. The length of the CDR3 is 15 residues. The germline V gene encodes CDR1 SGDLS and CDR2 YYNGEE. V was shortened by 0 bases and J by 0 bases, with 10 bases between the two germline ends. The chain's CDR3 is CASSVGSLSSYEQYF. CDR3 sequence (DNA): TGTGCCAGCAGCGTAGGCTCTCTGAGCTCCTACGAGCAGTACTTC.

The chain recombines TRBV10-2 with TRBJ1-1, with D tentatively TRBD1 (6 bases). The germline gives CDR1 WSHSY, CDR2 SAAADI. The CDR3 has 14 amino acids. Between the trimmed V and J ends, which lost 4 bases and 4 bases, there was a span of 13 bases. This CDR3 is CASSAGGAGTEAFF. The CDR3 bases are TGCGCCAGCAGTGCTGGGGGGGCAGGCACTGAAGCTTTCTTT.

The chain couples TRBV5-1 to TRBJ1-2; TRBD1 matches at 11 bases. The V and J ends lost 6 bases and 5 bases, in that order; junction bases with no gene match: 9. Germline CDR1 SGHRS, CDR2 YFSETQ. This CDR3 has 15 residues. The CDR3: CASTNGTGGYYGYTF. DNA for the CDR3: TGCGCCAGCACCAACGGGACAGGGGGGTATTATGGCTACACCTTC.

This chain joins TRBV6-6 and TRBJ1-6; D is undetermined. The CDR3 is 14 amino acids. The V gene lost 2 bases and the J gene lost 6 bases, with 8 bases spanning the gap. The germline gives CDR1 MNHNY, CDR2 SVGAGI (reference sequence). CDR3 nucleotide sequence: TGTGCCAGCAGTTACGAGGGAAGTAATTCACCCCTCCACTTT. Amino acids: CASSYEGSNSPLHF.

This rearrangement joins TRBV28 to TRBJ1-3, with TRBD1 identical over 9 bases. The CDR3 extends over 14 amino acids. The junction had 7 bases not matched to a gene; V was cut back by 8 bases and J by 5 bases. CDR1 is MDHEN, CDR2 SYDVKM, per germline. The CDR3 DNA follows: TGTGCCAGCCGGACCGGGACAGGGAGAAACACCATATATTTT. This gives the protein CASRTGTGRNTIYF.

The V gene is TRBV5-4, the J gene TRBJ1-6, with TRBD1 matching 9 bases. Germline V lookup: CDR1 SGHNT, CDR2 YYREEE (reference sequence). J gave up 0 bases and V 4 bases, and 11 bases lay outside the gene matches. This CDR3 is 19 amino acids long. As DNA, the CDR3 is TGTGCCAGCAGCCGAGGGGGACAGGGCGCCTCCTCCTATAATTCACCCCTCCACTTT. The encoded protein is CASSRGGQGASSYNSPLHF.

This clone was picked up a small number of times. The chain joins TRBV19 to TRBJ2-2; 7 bases line up with TRBD1. Unmatched junction bases numbered 10, after V lost 7 bases and J lost 5 bases. This CDR3 comprises 15 residues. Germline V gene sequence: CDR1 LNHDA, CDR2 SQIVND (reference sequence). CDR3 residues: CASMTEQGRTGELFF. Written as DNA, the CDR3 is TGTGCCAGTATGACCGAACAGGGGAGAACCGGGGAGCTGTTTTTT.